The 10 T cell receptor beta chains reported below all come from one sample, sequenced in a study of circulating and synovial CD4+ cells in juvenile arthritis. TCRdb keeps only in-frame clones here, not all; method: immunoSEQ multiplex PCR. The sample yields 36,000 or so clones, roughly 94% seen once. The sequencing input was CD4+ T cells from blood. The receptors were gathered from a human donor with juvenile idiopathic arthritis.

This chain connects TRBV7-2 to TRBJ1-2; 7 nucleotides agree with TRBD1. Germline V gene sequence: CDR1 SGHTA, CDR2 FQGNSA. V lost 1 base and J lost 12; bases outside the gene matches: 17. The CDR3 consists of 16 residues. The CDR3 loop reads CASSLGGEGRRGHDTF. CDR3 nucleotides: TGTGCCAGCAGCTTAGGTGGTGAAGGTCGGAGGGGGCATGACACCTTC.

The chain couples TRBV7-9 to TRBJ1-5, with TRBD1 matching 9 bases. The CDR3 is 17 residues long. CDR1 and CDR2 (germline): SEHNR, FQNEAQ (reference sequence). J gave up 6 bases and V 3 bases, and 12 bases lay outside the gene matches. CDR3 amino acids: CASSLGQGGGMGQPQHF. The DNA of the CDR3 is TGTGCCAGCAGCTTGGGACAGGGAGGGGGAATGGGTCAGCCCCAGCATTTT.

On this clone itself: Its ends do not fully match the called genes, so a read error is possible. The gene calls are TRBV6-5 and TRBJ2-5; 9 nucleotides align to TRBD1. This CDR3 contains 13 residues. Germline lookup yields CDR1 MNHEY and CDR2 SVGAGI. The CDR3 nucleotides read TGTGCCAGCAGTTACAAGGGACAGGGAGACCGGCACTTC. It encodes CASSYKGQGDRHF.

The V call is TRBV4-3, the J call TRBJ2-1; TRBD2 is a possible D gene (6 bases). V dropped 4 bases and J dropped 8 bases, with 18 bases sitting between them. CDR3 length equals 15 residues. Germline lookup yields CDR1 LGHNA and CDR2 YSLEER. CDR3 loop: CASSPLLALAHEQFF. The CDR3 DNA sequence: TGCGCCAGCAGCCCTTTACTAGCCCTCGCCCATGAGCAGTTCTTC.

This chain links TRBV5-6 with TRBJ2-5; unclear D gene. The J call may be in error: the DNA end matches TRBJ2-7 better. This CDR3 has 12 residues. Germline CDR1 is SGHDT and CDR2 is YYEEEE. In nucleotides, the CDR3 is TGTGCCAGCAGCTTGGGCCGCTACGAGCAGTACTTC. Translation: CASSLGRYEQYF.

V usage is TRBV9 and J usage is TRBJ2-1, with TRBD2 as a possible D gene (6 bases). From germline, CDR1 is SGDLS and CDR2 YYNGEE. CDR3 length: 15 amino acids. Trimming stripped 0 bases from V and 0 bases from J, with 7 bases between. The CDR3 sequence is CASSVVGGSYNEQFF. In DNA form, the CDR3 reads TGTGCCAGCAGCGTAGTCGGGGGCTCCTACAATGAGCAGTTCTTC.

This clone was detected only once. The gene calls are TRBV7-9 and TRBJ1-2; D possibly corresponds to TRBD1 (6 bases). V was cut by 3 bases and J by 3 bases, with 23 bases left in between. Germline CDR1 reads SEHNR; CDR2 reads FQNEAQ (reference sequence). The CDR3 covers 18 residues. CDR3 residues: CASSFQNPWAGDHYGYTF. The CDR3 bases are TGTGCCAGCAGCTTCCAAAACCCCTGGGCAGGGGACCACTATGGCTACACCTTC. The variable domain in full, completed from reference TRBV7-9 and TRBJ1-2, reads DTGVSQNPRHKITKRGQNVTFRCDPISEHNRLYWYRQTLGQGPEFLTYFQNEAQLEKSRLLSDRFSAERPKGSFSTLEIQRTEQGDSAMYLCASSFQNPWAGDHYGYTFGSGTRLTVV.

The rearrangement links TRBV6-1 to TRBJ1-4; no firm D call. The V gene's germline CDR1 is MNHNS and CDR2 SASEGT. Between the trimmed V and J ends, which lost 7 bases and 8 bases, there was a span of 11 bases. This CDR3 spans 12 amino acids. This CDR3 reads CASTRGWEKLFF. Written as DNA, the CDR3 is TGTGCCAGCACGCGAGGTTGGGAAAAACTGTTTTTT.

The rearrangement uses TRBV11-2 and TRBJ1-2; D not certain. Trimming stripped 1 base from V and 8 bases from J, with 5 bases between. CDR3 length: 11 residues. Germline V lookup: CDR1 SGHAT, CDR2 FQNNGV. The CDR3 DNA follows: TGTGCCAGCAGCTTAGTCCGGGGCTACACCTTC. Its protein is CASSLVRGYTF.

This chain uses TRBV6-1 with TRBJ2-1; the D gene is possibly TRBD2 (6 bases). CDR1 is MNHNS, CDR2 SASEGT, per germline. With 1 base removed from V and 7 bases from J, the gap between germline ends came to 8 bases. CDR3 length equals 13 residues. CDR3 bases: TGTGCCAGCAGTGAAGTGGGAGGAAATGAGCAGTTCTTC. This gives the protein CASSEVGGNEQFF.